The 14 T cell receptor beta chains given below trace back to one sample, sequenced in a study of tumor T cells in aggressive B-cell lymphoma. The table came from immunoSEQ multiplex PCR; TCRdb's copy has only in-frame clones and leaves some out. Of about 10,000 clones in the sample, approximately 90% were seen once. The sample taken for sequencing was tumor tissue. These receptors were obtained from an adult with diffuse large B cell lymphoma.

The rearrangement joins TRBV11-2 to TRBJ2-7; no clear D. The V gene lost 10 bases and the J gene lost 7 bases, with 17 bases spanning the gap. There are 12 residues in the CDR3. Germline loops: CDR1 SGHAT, CDR2 FQNNGV. The CDR3 region is CATAEFPWEQYF. The CDR3 DNA reads as TGTGCCACCGCGGAGTTCCCCTGGGAGCAGTACTTC.

This clone was observed a handful of times. The V gene is TRBV7-6, the J gene TRBJ2-7; 10 bases agree with TRBD1. V lost 5 bases to trimming and J lost 5 bases; unmatched junction nucleotides: 6. The germline gives CDR1 SGHVS, CDR2 FNYEAQ. This CDR3 is built from 14 residues. In DNA form, the CDR3 reads TGTGCCAGCAGCCACGGGACAGGGGAGAACGAGCAGTACTTC. It codes for CASSHGTGENEQYF.

About this clone: One end of the junction fails to match germline, which may point to a read error. This same CDR3 is encoded by further DNA sequences in the sample. V gene TRBV18 combines with J gene TRBJ1-2; maybe TRBD1 (6 bases). CDR3 size: 13 residues. Germline lookup yields CDR1 KGHSH and CDR2 LQKENI. The CDR3 here is CASSPGADYGYTF. The CDR3 coding sequence is TGTGCTAGCTCACCAGGGGCAGATTATGGCTACACCTTC. The full variable domain, rest sourced from reference TRBV18 and TRBJ1-2, is NAGVMQNPRHLVRRRGQEARLRCSPMKGHSHVYWYRQLPEEGLKFMVYLQKENIIDESGMPKERFSAEFPKEGPSILRIQQVVRGDSAAYFCASSPGADYGYTFGSGTRLTVV.

This chain connects TRBV7-7 to TRBJ2-1, with D tentatively TRBD2 (5 bases). This CDR3 has 13 amino acids. Germline CDR1 SSHAT, CDR2 FNYEAQ (reference sequence). V lost 6 bases and J 8 bases, leaving 14 bases between the germline ends. The CDR3 loop reads CASSRTASHEQFF. The DNA of the CDR3 is TGTGCCAGCAGTCGCACCGCTAGCCATGAGCAGTTCTTC. Using reference TRBV7-7 and TRBJ2-1 for the parts outside the CDR3, the full variable domain is GAGVSQSPRYKVTKRGQDVTLRCDPISSHATLYWYQQALGQGPEFLTYFNYEAQPDKSGLPSDRFSAERPEGSISTLTIQRTEQRDSAMYRCASSRTASHEQFFGPGTRLTVL.

The chain is built from TRBV19 and TRBJ2-7, with TRBD2 as a possible D gene (5 bases). Germline CDR1 and CDR2: LNHDA and SQIVND (reference sequence). The ends were cut back, 5 bases at V and 0 bases at J, with 11 bases in the middle. This CDR3 has 14 amino acids. The CDR3 loop reads CASSRPGTSYEQYF. The CDR3, as DNA: TGTGCCAGTAGTCGACCGGGAACCTCCTACGAGCAGTACTTC.

V gene TRBV7-9 combines with J gene TRBJ1-1; the D gene is possibly TRBD1 (6 bases). This CDR3 has 12 amino acids. The V end lost 5 bases, the J end lost 7 bases, and 11 bases lay between the germline ends. Looked up from germline, CDR1 is SEHNR and CDR2 is FQNEAQ (reference sequence). In DNA form, the CDR3 reads TGTGCCAGCAGCGTTCAGGGGAGTGAAGCTTTCTTT. Protein sequence: CASSVQGSEAFF.

J is TRBJ2-7 and V is TRBV7-9, with 10 positions matching TRBD2. V shed 5 bases and J 1 base; nucleotides not matched to a gene: 5. The CDR3 runs to 15 residues. CDR1 and CDR2 from the germline V gene are SEHNR and FQNEAQ (reference sequence). Written as DNA, the CDR3 is TGTGCCAGCAGCCCTCTAGCGGGAGTGTCCTACGAGCAGTACTTC. Translating gives CASSPLAGVSYEQYF.

V and J are TRBV21-1 and TRBJ1-1. TRBV21-1 is listed as a pseudogene. The CDR3 runs 14 residues. The CDR3 region has the DNA TGTGCCAGCAGCAAATCCGGCGGGAACACTGAAGCTTTCTTT. This codes for CASSKSGGNTEAFF.

This chain links TRBV28 with TRBJ1-4; unclear D gene. CDR1 and CDR2 from the germline V gene are MDHEN and SYDVKM. V was cut by 5 bases and J by 0 bases, with 10 bases left in between. The CDR3 spans 15 residues. The DNA of the CDR3 is TGTGCCAGCAGTCGGTCCGGGACAACTAATGAAAAACTGTTTTTT. Translated: CASSRSGTTNEKLFF.

The chain joins TRBV6-5 to TRBJ2-7; 7 bases are shared with TRBD2. The CDR3 covers 15 residues. The V segment lost 0 bases and the J segment 9 bases; nucleotides outside the gene matches: 11. Germline V gene data show CDR1 as MNHEY and CDR2 as SVGAGI. CDR3: CASSYSKRGPDVQYF. The CDR3 DNA follows: TGTGCCAGCAGTTACTCAAAGCGGGGCCCGGACGTGCAGTACTTC.

V usage is TRBV11-2 and J usage is TRBJ2-1, with a weak D call TRBD1 (5 bases). The length of the CDR3 is 15 residues. V was clipped by 3 bases and J by 10 bases, with 19 bases between them. Looked up from germline, CDR1 is SGHAT and CDR2 is FQNNGV. Here the CDR3 DNA reads TGTGCCAGCAGCTTTCTACCAGGGTTCCTGGGCGAGCAGTTCTTC. This gives the protein CASSFLPGFLGEQFF. The complete variable domain, with remaining parts taken from reference TRBV11-2 and TRBJ2-1, reads EAGVAQSPRYKIIEKRQSVAFWCNPISGHATLYWYQQILGQGPKLLIQFQNNGVVDDSQLPKDRFSAERLKGVDSTLKIQPAKLEDSAVYLCASSFLPGFLGEQFFGPGTRLTVL.

The CDR3 region has the DNA TGTGCCAGCAGCCAACAGGAGAGATATGGCTACACCTTC. This gives the protein CASSQQERYGYTF. The chain employs TRBV7-9 and TRBJ1-2; possibly TRBD1 for D (5 bases). The CDR3 covers 13 residues. CDR1 is SEHNR, CDR2 FQNEAQ, per germline (reference sequence). V lost 5 bases, J lost 5 bases, and 12 bases lay in between.

This chain links TRBV7-9 with TRBJ2-2; a possible D gene is TRBD2 (6 bases). The CDR3 consists of 13 residues. Germline assignment: CDR1 SEHNR and CDR2 FQNEAQ (reference sequence). V gave up 8 bases and J gave up 7 bases, with 14 bases separating them. The CDR3 region has the DNA TGTGCCAGCGAAGGCGGGGACGGCGGGGAGCTGTTTTTT. Translation gives CASEGGDGGELFF.

V usage is TRBV28 and J usage is TRBJ2-5; TRBD1 matches at 7 bases. Germline V gene data show CDR1 as MDHEN and CDR2 as SYDVKM. This CDR3 contains 12 residues. Trimming took 5 bases from V and 6 from J; bases not matched to a gene: 3. CDR3 sequence reads: CASSIGGKTQYF. CDR3 nucleotide sequence: TGTGCCAGCAGTATAGGGGGCAAGACCCAGTACTTC.